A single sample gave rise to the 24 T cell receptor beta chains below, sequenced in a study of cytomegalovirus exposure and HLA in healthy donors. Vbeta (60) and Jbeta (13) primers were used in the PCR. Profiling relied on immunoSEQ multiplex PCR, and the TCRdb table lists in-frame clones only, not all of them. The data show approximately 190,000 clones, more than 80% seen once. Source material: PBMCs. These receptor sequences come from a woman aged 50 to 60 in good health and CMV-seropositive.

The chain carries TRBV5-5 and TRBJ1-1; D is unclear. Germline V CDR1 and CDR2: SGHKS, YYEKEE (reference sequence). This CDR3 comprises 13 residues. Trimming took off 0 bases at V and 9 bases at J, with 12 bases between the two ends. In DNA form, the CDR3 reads TGTGCCAGCAGCTTGGCTTTTACGGAGAAAGCTTTCTTT. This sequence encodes CASSLAFTEKAFF.

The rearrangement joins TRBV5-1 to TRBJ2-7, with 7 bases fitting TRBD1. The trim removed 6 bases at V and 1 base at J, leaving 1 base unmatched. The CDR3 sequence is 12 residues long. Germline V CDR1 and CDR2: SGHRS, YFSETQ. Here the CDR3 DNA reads TGCGCCAGCAAGGGACAGTCCTACGAGCAGTACTTC. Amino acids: CASKGQSYEQYF.

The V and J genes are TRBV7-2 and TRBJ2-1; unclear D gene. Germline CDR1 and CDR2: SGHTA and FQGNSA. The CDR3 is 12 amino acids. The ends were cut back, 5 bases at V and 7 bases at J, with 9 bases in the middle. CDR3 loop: CASSPQRNEQFF. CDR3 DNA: TGTGCCAGCAGCCCCCAGAGGAATGAGCAGTTCTTC.

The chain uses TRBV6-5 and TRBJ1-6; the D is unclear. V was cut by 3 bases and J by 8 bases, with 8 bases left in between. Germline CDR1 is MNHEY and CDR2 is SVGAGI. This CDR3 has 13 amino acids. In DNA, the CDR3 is TGTGCCAGCAGTTATCAACCGGATTCACCCCTCCACTTT. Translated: CASSYQPDSPLHF.

The CDR3 loop reads CASDHGQNSSYEQYF. Written as DNA, the CDR3 is TGTGCTAGTGACCACGGACAGAACAGCTCCTACGAGCAGTACTTC. The rearrangement joins TRBV12-5 to TRBJ2-7, with a weak D call TRBD1 (6 bases). The V gene's germline CDR1 is LGHNT and CDR2 FRNRAP. This CDR3 comprises 15 residues. V lost 7 bases, J lost 0 bases, and 16 bases lay in between.

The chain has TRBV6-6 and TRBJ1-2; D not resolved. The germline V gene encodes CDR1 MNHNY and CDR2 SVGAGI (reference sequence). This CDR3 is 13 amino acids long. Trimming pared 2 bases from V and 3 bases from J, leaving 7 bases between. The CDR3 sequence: CASSYGEDYGYTF. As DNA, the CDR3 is TGTGCCAGCAGTTACGGTGAGGACTATGGCTACACCTTC.

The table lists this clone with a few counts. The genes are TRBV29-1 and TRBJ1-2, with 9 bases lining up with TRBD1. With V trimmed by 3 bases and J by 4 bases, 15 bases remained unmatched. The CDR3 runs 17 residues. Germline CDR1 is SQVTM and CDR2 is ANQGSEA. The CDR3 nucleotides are TGCAGCGTTGACCAGGGACAGGGAAGATTCGGGACCTATGGCTACACCTTC. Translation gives CSVDQGQGRFGTYGYTF.

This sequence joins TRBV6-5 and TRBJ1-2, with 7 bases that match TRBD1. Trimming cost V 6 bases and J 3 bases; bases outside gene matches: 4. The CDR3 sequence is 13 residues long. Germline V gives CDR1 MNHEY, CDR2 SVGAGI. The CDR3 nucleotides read TGTGCCAGCAGGCCCACAGGGGACTATGGCTACACCTTC. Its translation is CASRPTGDYGYTF.

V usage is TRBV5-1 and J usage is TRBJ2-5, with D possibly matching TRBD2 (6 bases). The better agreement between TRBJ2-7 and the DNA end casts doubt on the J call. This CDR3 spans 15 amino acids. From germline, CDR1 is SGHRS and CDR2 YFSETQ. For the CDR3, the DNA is TGCGCCAGCAGCTTGGAGGTAGCGGAGTCCTACGAGCAGTACTTC. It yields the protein CASSLEVAESYEQYF.

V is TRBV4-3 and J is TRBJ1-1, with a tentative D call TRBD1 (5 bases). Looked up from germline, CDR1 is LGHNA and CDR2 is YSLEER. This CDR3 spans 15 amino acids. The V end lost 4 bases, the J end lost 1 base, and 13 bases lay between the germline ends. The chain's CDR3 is CASSRGTQGNTEAFF. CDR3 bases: TGCGCCAGCAGCCGGGGCACGCAGGGGAACACTGAAGCTTTCTTT.

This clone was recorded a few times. CDR3 sequence reads: CAWSIDSYEQYF. CDR3 coding DNA: TGTGCCTGGTCCATAGACTCCTACGAGCAGTACTTC. The chain employs TRBV30 and TRBJ2-7, with D unclear. The V end lost 5 bases, the J end lost 0 bases, and 8 bases lay between the germline ends. The CDR3 loop spans 12 amino acids. Germline V gene sequence: CDR1 GTSNPN, CDR2 SVGIG (reference sequence).

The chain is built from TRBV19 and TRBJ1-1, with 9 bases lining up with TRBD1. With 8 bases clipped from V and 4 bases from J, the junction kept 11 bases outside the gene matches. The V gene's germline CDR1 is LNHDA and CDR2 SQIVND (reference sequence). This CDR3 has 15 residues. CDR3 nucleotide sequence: TGTGCCAGTGGCAGGACAGGGGTTGTGACCACTGAAGCTTTCTTT. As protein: CASGRTGVVTTEAFF.

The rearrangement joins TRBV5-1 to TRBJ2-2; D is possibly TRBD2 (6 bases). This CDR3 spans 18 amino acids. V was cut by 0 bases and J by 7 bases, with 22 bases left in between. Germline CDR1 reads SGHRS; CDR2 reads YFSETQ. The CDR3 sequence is CASSLGGPGTSEGGELFF. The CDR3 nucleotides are TGCGCCAGCAGCTTGGGAGGCCCTGGGACTTCAGAAGGCGGGGAGCTGTTTTTT. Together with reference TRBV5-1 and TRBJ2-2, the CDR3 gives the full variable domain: KAGVTQTPRYLIKTRGQQVTLSCSPISGHRSVSWYQQTPGQGLQFLFEYFSETQRNKGNFPGRFSGRQFSNSRSEMNVSTLELGDSALYLCASSLGGPGTSEGGELFFGEGSRLTVL.

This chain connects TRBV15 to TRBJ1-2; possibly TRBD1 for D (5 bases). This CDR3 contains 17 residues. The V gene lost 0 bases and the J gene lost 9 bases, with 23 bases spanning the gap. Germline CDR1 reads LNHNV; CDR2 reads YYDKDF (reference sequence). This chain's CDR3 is CATSRDLKVGGDGSYTF. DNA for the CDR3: TGTGCCACCAGCAGAGATCTAAAGGTGGGAGGGGATGGGAGCTACACCTTC.

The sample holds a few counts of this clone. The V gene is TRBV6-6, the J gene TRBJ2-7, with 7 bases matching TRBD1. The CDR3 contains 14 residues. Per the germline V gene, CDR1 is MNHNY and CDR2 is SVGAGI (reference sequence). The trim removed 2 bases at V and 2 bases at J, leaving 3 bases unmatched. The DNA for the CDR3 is TGTGCCAGCAGTTACAGTACAGGGGCCTACGAGCAGTACTTC. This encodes CASSYSTGAYEQYF.

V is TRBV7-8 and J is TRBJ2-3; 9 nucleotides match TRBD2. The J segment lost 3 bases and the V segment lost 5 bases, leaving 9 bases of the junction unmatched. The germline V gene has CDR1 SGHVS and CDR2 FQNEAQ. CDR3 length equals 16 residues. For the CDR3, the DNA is TGTGCCAGCAGCCTACCGGCTAGCGGGGAAACAGATACGCAGTATTTT. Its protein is CASSLPASGETDTQYF.

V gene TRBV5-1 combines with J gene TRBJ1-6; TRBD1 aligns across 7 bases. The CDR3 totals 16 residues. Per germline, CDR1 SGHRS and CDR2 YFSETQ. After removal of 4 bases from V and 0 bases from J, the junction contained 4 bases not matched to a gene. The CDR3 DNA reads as TGCGCCAGCAGCCCCGGACAGGACTCCTATAATTCACCCCTCCACTTT. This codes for CASSPGQDSYNSPLHF. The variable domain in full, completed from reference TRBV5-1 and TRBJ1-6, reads KAGVTQTPRYLIKTRGQQVTLSCSPISGHRSVSWYQQTPGQGLQFLFEYFSETQRNKGNFPGRFSGRQFSNSRSEMNVSTLELGDSALYLCASSPGQDSYNSPLHFGNGTRLTVT.

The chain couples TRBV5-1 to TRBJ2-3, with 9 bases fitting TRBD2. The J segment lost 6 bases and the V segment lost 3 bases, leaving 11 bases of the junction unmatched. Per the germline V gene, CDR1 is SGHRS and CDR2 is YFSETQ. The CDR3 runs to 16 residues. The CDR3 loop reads CASSSGTSRSVDTQYF. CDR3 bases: TGCGCCAGCAGCTCCGGGACTAGCCGGTCAGTGGATACGCAGTATTTT.

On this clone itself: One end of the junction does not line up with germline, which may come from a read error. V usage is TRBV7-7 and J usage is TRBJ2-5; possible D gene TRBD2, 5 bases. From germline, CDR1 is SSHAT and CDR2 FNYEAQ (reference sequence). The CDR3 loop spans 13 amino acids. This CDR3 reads CASSLGADGTQYF. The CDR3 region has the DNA TGTGCTAGCAGCTTAGGAGCGGATGGGACCCAGTACTTC.

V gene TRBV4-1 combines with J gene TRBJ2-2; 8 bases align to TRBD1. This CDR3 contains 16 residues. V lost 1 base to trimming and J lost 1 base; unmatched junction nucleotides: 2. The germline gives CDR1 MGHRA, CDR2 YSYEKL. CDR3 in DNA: TGCGCCAGCAGCCAAGGACAGGGGAGGAACACCGGGGAGCTGTTTTTT. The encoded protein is CASSQGQGRNTGELFF.

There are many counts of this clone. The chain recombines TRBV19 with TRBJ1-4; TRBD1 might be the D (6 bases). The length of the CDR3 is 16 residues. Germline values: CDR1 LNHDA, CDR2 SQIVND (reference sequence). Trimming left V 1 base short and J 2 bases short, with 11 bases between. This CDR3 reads CASSIGGPGTNEKLFF. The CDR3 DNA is TGTGCCAGTAGTATAGGGGGGCCGGGGACTAATGAAAAACTGTTTTTT.

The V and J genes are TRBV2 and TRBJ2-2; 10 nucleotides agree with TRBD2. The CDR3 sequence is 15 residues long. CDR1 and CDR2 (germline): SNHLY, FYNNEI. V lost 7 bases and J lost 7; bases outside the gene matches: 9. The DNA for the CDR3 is TGTGCCAGCACTCGAGCGGGGGGGCCTTTCGGGGAGCTGTTTTTT. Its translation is CASTRAGGPFGELFF.

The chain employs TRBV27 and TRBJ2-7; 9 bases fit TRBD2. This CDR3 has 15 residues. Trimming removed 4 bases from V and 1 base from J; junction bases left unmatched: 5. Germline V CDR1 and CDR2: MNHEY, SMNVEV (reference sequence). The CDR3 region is CASSSSSGVSYEQYF. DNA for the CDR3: TGTGCCAGCAGTTCTTCTAGCGGGGTGTCCTACGAGCAGTACTTC.

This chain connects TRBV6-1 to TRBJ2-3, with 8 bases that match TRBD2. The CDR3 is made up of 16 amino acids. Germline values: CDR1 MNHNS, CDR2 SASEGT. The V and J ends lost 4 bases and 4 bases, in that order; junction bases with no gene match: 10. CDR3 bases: TGTGCCAGCAGTGCCGCGTGGGGGACTAGGCCAGATACGCAGTATTTT. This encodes CASSAAWGTRPDTQYF.